This T cell receptor beta chain comes out of a study of T-cell reconstitution after alpha-beta-depleted transplantation in children. Study-level results: Reportedly, roughly two months post-transplant, alpha-beta T cells arose from several hundred expanded graft clones. The study traced high day-60 TCRbeta diversity in some patients to surviving recipient T cells and thymic progenitors.

Unique molecular identifiers tagged the TCRbeta library. TCRdb called the PCR reads again in MiXCR, with one record for every CDR3 protein. The sample has about 980,000 distinct CDR3 sequences; about 29% are singletons. Of note for this clonotype: The antigen is undetermined.

The CDR3 runs to 14 residues. J lost 3 bases, V lost 6 bases, and 9 bases had no gene match. The germline V gene encodes CDR1 DFQATT and CDR2 SNEGSKA (reference sequence). J is TRBJ2-3 and V is TRBV20-1, with TRBD2 matching over 7 bases. The sequencing here drew on PBMCs, mostly from graft donor cells, taken 360 days after TCRalphabeta/CD19-depleted stem cell transplant. This TCR was recovered from a boy under two years old who had a stem cell transplant for SCID, so the T cells may come from the graft donor. CDR3 in DNA: TGCAGTGCGCCGAGAGCGGGGCTTACAGATACGCAGTATTTT. Protein product: CSAPRAGLTDTQYF.